One sample yielded the 26 T cell receptor beta chains listed below, sequenced in a study of CD8+CD57+ T cells in acquired aplastic anemia. Template material for TCR beta VDJ and CDR3 profiling consisted of genomic DNA. TCRdb re-called the reads with MiXCR, one entry per CDR3 protein. The sample shows 400,000 to 500,000 distinct CDR3 sequences, 55% to 75% of them seen only once. Sequenced material: sorted CD4+, CD8+, or CD8+CD57+ T cells (not recorded which) from PBMCs. These receptors were obtained from a human donor in good health, serving as a control.

V usage is TRBV12-3 or TRBV12-4 and J usage is TRBJ1-6, with TRBD1 as a possible D gene (6 bases). CDR3 length: 14 residues. The CDR3 nucleotides are TGTGCTAGTGGTCCGGGACAATATAATTCACCCCTCCACTTT. Translated, it gives CASGPGQYNSPLHF.

The CDR3 spells CASSSPGYTF. For the CDR3, the DNA is TGTGCCAGCAGTTCCCCGGGCTACACCTTC. The chain joins TRBV27 to TRBJ1-2; unclear D gene. The germline gives CDR1 MNHEY, CDR2 SMNVEV (reference sequence). The V end lost 4 bases, the J end lost 8 bases, and 5 bases lay between the germline ends. This CDR3 contains 10 residues.

This clonotype occurred once. A read error may produce the germline difference seen at one junction end. The chain employs TRBV7-2 and TRBJ2-5, with D tentatively TRBD2 (6 bases). Germline V lookup: CDR1 SGHTA, CDR2 FQGNSA. This CDR3 has 15 amino acids. The CDR3: CASSVGTGVRENQYF. The CDR3 nucleotides are TGTGCCAGCAGCGTTGGGACGGGGGTGCGTGAGAACCAGTACTTC.

The chain employs TRBV5-4 and TRBJ1-2; 8 nucleotides line up with TRBD1. The ends lost 2 bases at V and 3 bases at J; junction bases unmatched: 3. The CDR3 spans 14 residues. Germline V lookup: CDR1 SGHNT, CDR2 YYREEE (reference sequence). CDR3 region: CASSLTTGDYGYTF. CDR3 DNA: TGTGCCAGCAGCTTAACGACAGGGGACTATGGCTACACCTTC.

This chain connects TRBV20-1 to TRBJ1-1, with a weak D call TRBD1 (5 bases). V lost 4 bases and J 6 bases, leaving 12 bases between the germline ends. Germline CDR1 reads DFQATT; CDR2 reads SNEGSKA (reference sequence). There are 12 residues in the CDR3. The CDR3 sequence is CSAIQGFSEAFF. The CDR3 nucleotides read TGCAGTGCTATTCAGGGATTCTCTGAAGCTTTCTTT.

The gene calls are TRBV7-2 and TRBJ2-5; D call uncertain. Per the germline V gene, CDR1 is SGHTA and CDR2 is FQGNSA. The V end lost 1 base, the J end lost 5 bases, and 23 bases lay between the germline ends. This CDR3 has 18 residues. DNA for the CDR3: TGTGCCAGCAGCTTAGTCCTACGGAACACTGAAGCTTTCGAGACCCAGTACTTC. Translation gives CASSLVLRNTEAFETQYF.

As concerns this clonotype: This CDR3 fails to terminate in the conserved phenylalanine or tryptophan, so it likely reflects a read error. Because the CDR3's place on the DNA is in doubt, the DNA is left out and the CDR3 is given as listed by TCRdb. The chain uses TRBV7-8 and TRBJ1-2. The CDR3 sequence runs 13 residues, both termini included. The germline CDR1 and CDR2 sequences are SGHVS and FQNEAQ. CDR3 loop: CASRDRERYYEQY.

This clonotype has ten or more counts. The V call is TRBV19, the J call TRBJ2-3; D may match TRBD1 or TRBD2 (6 bases each). Germline CDR1 is LNHDA and CDR2 is SQIVND (reference sequence). CDR3 length equals 14 residues. With 7 bases removed from V and 2 bases from J, the gap between germline ends came to 13 bases. CDR3 DNA sequence: TGTGCCAGTAATAGGGGGGCGGACACAGATACGCAGTATTTT. Protein sequence: CASNRGADTDTQYF. The full variable domain, rest sourced from reference TRBV19 and TRBJ2-3, is DGGITQSPKYLFRKEGQNVTLSCEQNLNHDAMYWYRQDPGQGLRLIYYSQIVNDFQKGDIAEGYSVSREKKESFPLTVTSAQKNPTAFYLCASNRGADTDTQYFGPGTRLTVL.

The rearrangement links TRBV20-1 to TRBJ2-5; D uncertain. The germline gives CDR1 DFQATT, CDR2 SNEGSKA (reference sequence). CDR3 length: 14 residues. V was clipped by 4 bases and J by 6 bases, with 18 bases between them. CDR3 region: CSAMTGRSTKTQYF. The DNA of the CDR3 is TGCAGTGCTATGACGGGCAGGAGTACTAAGACCCAGTACTTC.

The gene calls are TRBV20-1 and TRBJ1-2; D unclear. The V gene lost 6 bases and the J gene lost 6 bases, with 20 bases spanning the gap. This CDR3 is built from 14 residues. Germline V gene data show CDR1 as DFQATT and CDR2 as SNEGSKA (reference sequence). CDR3 in DNA: TGCAGTGCCCCCCTAAGGGCAGGAGAGAATGGCTACACCTTC. Residues: CSAPLRAGENGYTF.

The chain is built from TRBV2 and TRBJ1-6; D not resolved. V was trimmed by 6 bases and J by 13 bases, leaving 19 bases between them. This CDR3 comprises 14 residues. The germline CDR1 and CDR2 sequences are SNHLY and FYNNEI. CDR3 nucleotides: TGTGCCAGCAGCGTAGGCCAAATAGATACCCCCCTCCACTTT. It is translated as CASSVGQIDTPLHF. The whole variable domain, filled in from reference TRBV2 and TRBJ1-6, reads EPEVTQTPSHQVTQMGQEVILRCVPISNHLYFYWYRQILGQKVEFLVSFYNNEISEKSEIFDDQFSVERPDGSNFTLKIRSTKLEDSAMYFCASSVGQIDTPLHFGNGTRLTVT.

Worth noting for this clonotype: This may stem from a read error, because a much larger clone lies one nucleotide away. V is TRBV6-5 and J is TRBJ2-7; 7 nucleotides match TRBD1. J lost 2 bases, V lost 6 bases, and 16 bases had no gene match. This CDR3 comprises 17 residues. Germline V gene sequence: CDR1 MNHEY, CDR2 SVGAGI. The CDR3 coding sequence is TGTGCCAGCAGGCCCAGAAGACCAGGGACAGAAGCCTACGAGCAGTACTTC. This encodes CASRPRRPGTEAYEQYF.

The V call is TRBV9, the J call TRBJ2-7; D might be TRBD2 (6 bases). V was cut by 5 bases and J by 3 bases, with 18 bases left in between. The CDR3 has 15 amino acids. CDR1 SGDLS and CDR2 YYNGEE come from the germline V gene. CDR3 sequence (DNA): TGTGCCAGCAGTGAGGACCGGGGGTGGGACTACGAGCAGTACTTC. This codes for CASSEDRGWDYEQYF.

On this clonotype itself: The germline gene is not matched at one end of the junction; a read error may be the cause. The chain links TRBV25-1 to TRBJ1-1, with TRBD1 matching 12 bases. The CDR3 has 14 amino acids. Germline V lookup: CDR1 MGHDK, CDR2 SYGVNS. Here the CDR3 DNA reads TGTGCCAGCAGTGGGGGGACAGGGGGCTTAGAATCCATCTTT. It encodes CASSGGTGGLESIF.

There are many counts of this clonotype. The chain couples TRBV20-1 to TRBJ2-1, with 10 bases identical to TRBD2. The germline CDR1 and CDR2 sequences are DFQATT and SNEGSKA (reference sequence). With 5 bases clipped from V and 3 bases from J, the junction kept 4 bases outside the gene matches. The CDR3 is 14 residues long. CDR3 amino acids: CSAHTSGDYNEQFF. The CDR3 DNA sequence: TGCAGTGCTCATACTAGCGGGGACTACAATGAGCAGTTCTTC.

The chain is built from TRBV7-2 and TRBJ2-5, with 9 bases identical to TRBD1. V lost 5 bases and J lost 5; bases outside the gene matches: 6. The CDR3 consists of 14 residues. Germline V lookup: CDR1 SGHTA, CDR2 FQGNSA. The CDR3 coding sequence is TGTGCCAGCAGCCGGGGACAGGGAAGCGAGACCCAGTACTTC. Translation: CASSRGQGSETQYF.

The CDR3 DNA follows: TGCGCCAGCAGCCACACCGCCGACAGGGGGCATGGCTACACCTTC. This encodes CASSHTADRGHGYTF. The V gene is TRBV5-1, the J gene TRBJ1-2; 10 nucleotides match TRBD1. Germline CDR1 is SGHRS and CDR2 is YFSETQ. Losses at the gene ends were 4 bases for V and 6 bases for J; bases not matched to a gene: 9. This CDR3 has 15 amino acids.

The chain has TRBV9 and TRBJ1-1; 7 bases align to TRBD1. V was pared by 8 bases and J by 0 bases, with 13 bases of the junction left unmatched. The CDR3 length is 16 residues. Germline CDR1 is SGDLS and CDR2 is YYNGEE. In DNA form, the CDR3 reads TGTGCCAGTACCCCATATAAGACAGGGCTGAACACTGAAGCTTTCTTT. Protein product: CASTPYKTGLNTEAFF.

On this clonotype itself: The CDR3 ends on some other residue instead of the conserved phenylalanine or tryptophan, so this is likely a read error. No DNA is shown, since the ends of the CDR3 on it are uncertain; the CDR3 is the one TCRdb lists. The chain uses TRBV19 and TRBJ2-3; the DNA was not used to check the table's D call, TRBD1. Germline CDR1 LNHDA, CDR2 SQIVND (reference sequence). The CDR3 numbers 15 amino acids, ends counted. CDR3 in amino acids: CASSTGPLDSPPHFG.

Remarks on this clonotype: Lacking the conserved final phenylalanine or tryptophan, this CDR3 likely reflects a read error. The DNA is omitted, as the CDR3 cannot be located on it reliably, and the CDR3 follows TCRdb's listing. The chain joins TRBV2 to TRBJ1-5; TRBD1 was called by the table and not checked on the DNA. The germline V gene has CDR1 SNHLY and CDR2 FYNNEI. The CDR3 has 15 residues if both end residues are counted. The CDR3 sequence: CASSPTTGRGAVHRA.

This clonotype was found a few times. This sequence joins TRBV29-1 and TRBJ1-2; D ambiguous. The germline CDR1 and CDR2 sequences are SQVTM and ANQGSEA. This CDR3 is built from 11 residues. The CDR3 is CMVEGVNGYTF. DNA of the CDR3: TGCATGGTTGAGGGAGTGAATGGCTACACCTTC.

This clonotype was counted only a few times. The chain is built from TRBV3-1 and TRBJ1-2; no firm D call. Trimming removed 5 bases from V and 0 bases from J, with 19 bases in between. This CDR3 has 17 amino acids. Germline lookup yields CDR1 LGHDT and CDR2 YNNKEL (reference sequence). The CDR3 spells CASSKCAGFGANYGYTF. The CDR3 DNA sequence: TGTGCCAGCAGCAAATGTGCTGGTTTCGGGGCTAACTATGGCTACACCTTC. The variable domain in full, with the rest retrieved from reference TRBV3-1 and TRBJ1-2, is DTAVSQTPKYLVTQMGNDKSIKCEQNLGHDTMYWYKQDSKKFLKIMFSYNNKELIINETVPNRFSPKSPDKAHLNLHINSLELGDSAVYFCASSKCAGFGANYGYTFGSGTRLTVV.

In this sample, this clonotype turned up a few times. This rearrangement joins TRBV25-1 to TRBJ2-1; TRBD1 agrees at 8 bases. CDR1 and CDR2 (germline): MGHDK, SYGVNS. Trimming at V came to 2 bases and at J to 5 bases, leaving 5 bases not matched to a gene. The CDR3 sequence is 15 residues long. The CDR3 sequence: CASSEQTGVDNEQFF. CDR3 nucleotide sequence: TGTGCCAGCAGTGAACAGACAGGGGTCGACAATGAGCAGTTCTTC.

This clonotype was detected many times. The chain links TRBV12-3 or TRBV12-4 to TRBJ1-1, with D uncertain. There are 15 residues in the CDR3. Trimming left V 6 bases short and J 1 base short, with 15 bases between. CDR3 bases: TGTGCCAGCAGCCGTTACGAGGGAAGGAACACTGAAGCTTTCTTT. Its translation is CASSRYEGRNTEAFF.

This clonotype was counted between two and nine times. Being one base from a much bigger clone, this may be a read error. The V call is TRBV19, the J call TRBJ1-5, with D possibly being TRBD1 (5 bases). V was shortened by 5 bases and J by 5 bases, with 16 bases between the two germline ends. The CDR3 extends over 15 amino acids. The germline V gene encodes CDR1 LNHDA and CDR2 SQIVND (reference sequence). The CDR3 reads CASSRGVGGDQPQHF. The DNA of the CDR3 is TGTGCCAGTAGTCGAGGGGTGGGGGGAGATCAGCCCCAGCATTTT.

This clonotype was detected many times. Sequence at one end of the junction differs from germline and may be a read error. This chain links TRBV30 with TRBJ2-5; no clear D. The CDR3 is made up of 13 amino acids. Germline assignment: CDR1 GTSNPN and CDR2 SVGIG (reference sequence). CDR3 in DNA: TGTGCCTGGAGTGTAGGCTACCAAAAGACCCAGTACTTC. Translated: CAWSVGYQKTQYF.